The entry below gives a single T cell receptor beta chain sequence along with its context. Its antigen is not identified. The data were taken from a study of PD-L1 blockade in urothelial cancer. Looking at the study overall: Beginning at some point between 2014 and 2015, patients received atezolizumab, given as 1,200 mg intravenously every 3 weeks. Blood samples had a median of 141,255 T cells.

Overall study results and limits: Larger 3-week expansion of tumor-associated blood clones was seen in durable-benefit patients.

The CDR3 runs to 15 residues. V lost 1 base, J lost 4 bases, and 3 bases stayed unmatched. Germline values: CDR1 SGHAT, CDR2 FQDESV (reference sequence). Sample time point: pretreatment peripheral blood. The patients had locally advanced or metastatic urothelial carcinoma. Here immunoSEQ multiplex PCR was the method, and the copy in TCRdb shows in-frame clones only, minus some. The sample yields approximately 51,000 clones, around 84% seen once. The chain joins TRBV11-1 to TRBJ1-5, with 8 bases that match TRBD1. This clonotype was obtained from a man aged 55 to 69 with urothelial cancer. Sequencing used PBMCs, obtained around atezolizumab (anti-PD-L1) treatment. Here the CDR3 reads CASSLGQGKNQPQHF. In DNA form, the CDR3 reads TGTGCCAGCAGCTTAGGACAGGGGAAGAATCAGCCCCAGCATTTT.